This T cell receptor beta chain was identified in a study of blood T cells in healthy people across ages. At the level of the study: T cells yielded about one barcoded beta molecule per two cells through template switching. Broader study findings: Long-lived and aged donors differed, with more naive CD4+ cells and higher diversity in the long-lived. TCR beta diversity, measured per million T cells, fell in a roughly linear way with age.

Alongside a J-beta primer mix, a sample-barcoded 5' primer served in a second PCR lasting about 6 to 11 cycles. Each CDR3 protein gets one entry after TCRdb re-called the 5' RACE reads with MiXCR. The table has 1.5 million to 2 million distinct CDR3 sequences, about 50% seen once. This clonotype came up a few times. Its cognate antigen is unknown. This CDR3 is built from 14 residues. Germline V gene lookup returns CDR1 MNHEY and CDR2 SVGEGT. Trimming stripped 5 bases from V and 4 bases from J, with 12 bases between. The sequenced material came from blood. This TCR derives from a woman in her thirties or forties in good health. V usage is TRBV6-2 or TRBV6-3 and J usage is TRBJ2-1, with D possibly being TRBD1 (5 bases). The CDR3 DNA reads TGTGCCAGCAGTCAGGGCTTCGGGTACAATGAGCAGTTCTTC. Translating it yields CASSQGFGYNEQFF.